This T cell receptor (beta chain) was obtained from a study of blood T cell repertoires in COVID-19. For the study at large: COVID-19 samples, acute and convalescent, were from the United States, Italy and Spain.

Clones were read by immunoSEQ multiplex PCR, and TCRdb kept only the in-frame ones, dropping some. In the table there are some 110,000 clones, 65% to 90% of which are singletons. CDR1 is KGHSH, CDR2 LQKENI, per germline. CDR3 length equals 14 residues. The germline V and J ends were trimmed by 3 bases and 1 base, with 9 bases remaining between them. This sequence joins TRBV18 and TRBJ1-1, with D uncertain. Sequencing was carried out using peripheral blood. The clonotype comes from a man in his fifties or sixties with acute or convalescent COVID-19. The CDR3 sequence: CASSPSAENTEAFF. In DNA, the CDR3 is TGTGCCAGCTCACCCAGCGCAGAGAACACTGAAGCTTTCTTT.